This T cell receptor (beta chain) was identified during a study of cytomegalovirus exposure and HLA in healthy donors. Study results and caveats: TCR beta V- and J-gene trimming was later associated with a missense DCLRE1C variant.

Primers: 60 Vbeta forward and 13 Jbeta reverse. Sequencing was performed with immunoSEQ multiplex PCR; in TCRdb, only in-frame clones are kept and a portion is missing. The sample yields 85,000 to 130,000 clones, about four fifths seen once. This clone has more than one count but fewer than ten. No antigen is known for it. CDR1 is ENHRY and CDR2 is SYGVKD in the germline V gene. The CDR3 is 14 amino acids. The ends lost 6 bases at V and 5 bases at J; junction bases unmatched: 8. The specimen was PBMCs. The origin of this receptor is a middle-aged man in good health and CMV-seronegative. V gene TRBV10-3 combines with J gene TRBJ2-7; 9 positions agree with TRBD1. This CDR3 reads CAISLGQGRNEQYF. Written as DNA, the CDR3 is TGTGCCATCAGCCTTGGACAGGGGAGAAACGAGCAGTACTTC.